The T cell receptor beta chain under discussion was sequenced for a study of T cells in Graves' hyperthyroidism and ophthalmopathy. Background on the study: Peripheral blood collection took place at initial diagnosis, before any treatment.

This clonotype has a count of ten or more. The antigen remains undetermined. The CDR3 regions of TCR beta were amplified from RNA transcripts. The study used the HTBI primer set for a first-round RT-PCR of the TCR CDR3. One entry per CDR3 protein results from TCRdb running MiXCR on the multiplex PCR reads. The table lists 350,000 to 450,000 distinct CDR3 sequences, approximately 15% of them singletons, with 8% to 13% in the top ten. Orbital computed tomography, thyroid ultrasound, serum thyroxine and TRAb, and clinical symptoms together informed the diagnoses. Regarding the study as a whole: The model predicted ophthalmopathy a median about 6.6 months before onset.

Material: blood. The TCR comes from a woman aged 55-69 years with Graves' hyperthyroidism.

As DNA, the CDR3 is TGTGCCAGCACTAACCAAGTACAGCGGAGCACAGATACGCAGTATTTT. Residues: CASTNQVQRSTDTQYF. The chain recombines TRBV2 with TRBJ2-3; D is possibly TRBD2 (5 bases). This CDR3 is built from 16 residues. CDR1 is SNHLY, CDR2 FYNNEI, per germline. V dropped 7 bases and J dropped 0 bases, with 17 bases sitting between them.